The 19 T cell receptor beta chains in this list originate from one sample, sequenced in a study of blood T cell repertoires in COVID-19. Assay: immunoSEQ multiplex PCR; the TCRdb copy retains only in-frame clones and omits some. This table holds some 66,000 clones, approximately 93% found once. Sequenced material: peripheral blood. These TCRs come from a man in his 70s with active COVID-19.

The genes are TRBV4-1 and TRBJ1-4; D unresolved. Looked up from germline, CDR1 is MGHRA and CDR2 is YSYEKL. CDR3 length: 14 residues. The germline V and J ends were trimmed by 4 bases and 7 bases, with 13 bases remaining between them. The CDR3 region is CASSPGGSIEKLFF. The CDR3 DNA is TGCGCCAGCAGCCCCGGAGGGAGTATTGAAAAACTGTTTTTT.

The rearrangement uses TRBV7-9 and TRBJ1-6; no reliable D call. V was pared by 1 base and J by 5 bases, with 6 bases between. The germline V gene has CDR1 SEHNR and CDR2 FQNEAQ (reference sequence). This CDR3 has 14 residues. The CDR3 loop reads CASSLVQDNSPLHF. DNA for the CDR3: TGTGCCAGCAGCTTAGTTCAGGATAATTCACCCCTCCACTTT. Looking up the rest from reference TRBV7-9 and TRBJ1-6 gives the full variable domain: DTGVSQNPRHKITKRGQNVTFRCDPISEHNRLYWYRQTLGQGPEFLTYFQNEAQLEKSRLLSDRFSAERPKGSFSTLEIQRTEQGDSAMYLCASSLVQDNSPLHFGNGTRLTVT.

V usage is TRBV5-1 and J usage is TRBJ1-4; 9 bases fit TRBD1. CDR3 length: 15 residues. Trimming at V came to 4 bases and at J to 4 bases, leaving 5 bases not matched to a gene. Germline lookup yields CDR1 SGHRS and CDR2 YFSETQ. The CDR3 sequence: CASSRTGASNEKLFF. As DNA, the CDR3 is TGCGCCAGCAGCAGGACAGGGGCCAGTAATGAAAAACTGTTTTTT.

The CDR3 coding sequence is TGTGCCAGCAGATCGGGACAGGGCGGCTACAATGAGCAGTTCTTC. Protein product: CASRSGQGGYNEQFF. The V gene is TRBV5-5, the J gene TRBJ2-1; 9 bases are shared with TRBD1. The ends lost 5 bases at V and 3 bases at J; junction bases unmatched: 6. This CDR3 has 15 amino acids. Germline V gene sequence: CDR1 SGHKS, CDR2 YYEKEE (reference sequence).

This clone was counted a single time. V gene TRBV24-1 combines with J gene TRBJ2-6; possibly TRBD1 for D (5 bases). V was pared by 4 bases and J by 7 bases, with 16 bases between. Looked up from germline, CDR1 is KGHDR and CDR2 is SFDVKD. The CDR3 has 16 residues. The CDR3 here is CATSEWTRLGANVLTF. The CDR3 bases are TGTGCCACCAGTGAATGGACACGTCTAGGAGCCAACGTCCTGACTTTC.

The chain joins TRBV12-3 or TRBV12-4 to TRBJ2-1, with TRBD1 identical over 9 bases. This CDR3 comprises 12 residues. With 6 bases clipped from V and 9 bases from J, the junction kept 3 bases outside the gene matches. The DNA of the CDR3 is TGTGCCAGCAGCCGGACAGGGGCTGAGCAGTTCTTC. It encodes CASSRTGAEQFF.

The chain joins TRBV4-3 to TRBJ2-2; 13 nucleotides agree with TRBD2. Trimming took 0 bases from V and 5 from J; bases not matched to a gene: 6. The CDR3 loop spans 18 amino acids. Per the germline V gene, CDR1 is LGHNA and CDR2 is YSLEER. The CDR3 bases are TGCGCCAGCAGCCAAGAAGGACTAGCGGGGGCCCTGACCGGGGAGCTGTTTTTT. Amino acids: CASSQEGLAGALTGELFF.

The CDR3, as DNA: TGTGCCAGCAGTGAACTGGACACCAACTACAATGAGCAGTTCTTC. This translates into CASSELDTNYNEQFF. This rearrangement joins TRBV25-1 to TRBJ2-1, with TRBD1 as a possible D gene (5 bases). CDR3 length equals 15 residues. The ends were cut back, 2 bases at V and 3 bases at J, with 11 bases in the middle. Germline V gene lookup returns CDR1 MGHDK and CDR2 SYGVNS.

The chain links TRBV5-1 to TRBJ2-5, with 7 nucleotides matching TRBD2. Trimming took 4 bases from V and 7 from J; bases not matched to a gene: 7. This CDR3 contains 13 residues. Germline V gives CDR1 SGHRS, CDR2 YFSETQ. The CDR3 region is CASSATSSGTQYF. Written as DNA, the CDR3 is TGCGCCAGCAGCGCGACTAGCTCCGGGACCCAGTACTTC.

This chain links TRBV5-6 with TRBJ1-2; D uncertain. The V end lost 3 bases, the J end lost 8 bases, and 23 bases lay between the germline ends. The germline V gene has CDR1 SGHDT and CDR2 YYEEEE. The CDR3 spans 16 residues. CDR3 nucleotide sequence: TGTGCCAGCAGCTCATTACCGGGAAAAACTGGAAAGGGCTACACCTTC. Amino acids: CASSSLPGKTGKGYTF. The full variable domain, in which reference TRBV5-6 and TRBJ1-2 provide the parts outside the CDR3, is DAGVTQSPTHLIKTRGQQVTLRCSPKSGHDTVSWYQQALGQGPQFIFQYYEEEERQRGNFPDRFSGHQFPNYSSELNVNALLLGDSALYLCASSSLPGKTGKGYTFGSGTRLTVV.

This rearrangement joins TRBV9 to TRBJ1-2; D is undetermined. The V and J ends lost 4 bases and 6 bases respectively, with 28 bases between them. CDR1 SGDLS and CDR2 YYNGEE come from the germline V gene. There are 18 residues in the CDR3. CDR3 residues: CASSLYHSGVGSWDGYTF. CDR3 nucleotide sequence: TGTGCCAGCAGCCTCTACCACTCAGGCGTAGGGAGCTGGGATGGCTACACCTTC. Variable domain in full (rest from reference TRBV9 and TRBJ1-2): DSGVTQTPKHLITATGQRVTLRCSPRSGDLSVYWYQQSLDQGLQFLIQYYNGEERAKGNILERFSAQQFPDLHSELNLSSLELGDSALYFCASSLYHSGVGSWDGYTFGSGTRLTVV.

CDR3 nucleotides: TGTGCCAGTAGTGACAGGGGATACGAGCAGTACTTC. It yields the protein CASSDRGYEQYF. This chain joins TRBV19 and TRBJ2-7, with 8 positions matching TRBD1. This CDR3 is 12 amino acids long. V was clipped by 5 bases and J by 4 bases; unmatched bases: 1. Germline V gene sequence: CDR1 LNHDA, CDR2 SQIVND (reference sequence).

CDR3 nucleotide sequence: TGCAGCGTTGACAGAAACTCCTACAATGAGCAGTTCTTC. Translating it yields CSVDRNSYNEQFF. The chain joins TRBV29-1 to TRBJ2-1; no reliable D call. Trimming stripped 3 bases from V and 0 bases from J, with 6 bases between. This CDR3 is 13 amino acids long. CDR1 is SQVTM, CDR2 ANQGSEA, per germline.

The CDR3 DNA reads TGTGCCAGCTCCCCGGGACAGGGGTATTCCAACACTGAAGCTTTCTTT. It yields the protein CASSPGQGYSNTEAFF. The V call is TRBV18, the J call TRBJ1-1, with 10 bases that match TRBD1. Per germline, CDR1 KGHSH and CDR2 LQKENI. The CDR3 spans 16 residues. With 6 bases clipped from V and 2 bases from J, the junction kept 9 bases outside the gene matches.

This clone was detected only a few times. The chain carries TRBV4-1 and TRBJ1-2, with 9 bases identical to TRBD1. The CDR3 consists of 14 residues. The V gene end was trimmed by 4 bases and the J gene end by 8 bases; junction bases not matched to a gene: 8. Germline CDR1 and CDR2: MGHRA and YSYEKL. Here the CDR3 DNA reads TGCGCCAGCAGCCCGGCGGGACAGGGACACGGCTACACCTTC. Its translation: CASSPAGQGHGYTF.

The CDR3 nucleotides are TGTGCCAGTAGAGGCGGGGGTGTTGCCGGGGAGCTGTTTTTT. Encoded protein: CASRGGGVAGELFF. The chain employs TRBV19 and TRBJ2-2; 7 bases map to TRBD2. The CDR3 contains 14 residues. The V and J ends lost 6 bases and 6 bases, in that order; junction bases with no gene match: 7. Germline values: CDR1 LNHDA, CDR2 SQIVND (reference sequence).

For the CDR3, the DNA is TGTGCCAGCAGTTGGCGGGGGGGGAGGTGCACTGAAGCTTTCTTT. Translating it yields CASSWRGGRCTEAFF. The V and J genes are TRBV6-5 and TRBJ1-1, with D maybe TRBD1 (5 bases). The CDR3 contains 15 residues. CDR1 MNHEY and CDR2 SVGAGI come from the germline V gene. The V gene lost 4 bases and the J gene lost 4 bases, with 16 bases spanning the gap.

The count of this clone is one. The V gene is TRBV5-3, the J gene TRBJ2-3; the D is unclear. TRBV5-3 is an ORF for which the function is uncertain. V shed 0 bases and J shed 4 bases, with 15 bases lying between them. The CDR3 runs 16 residues. The CDR3 reads CARSLEGGLWPDTQYF. The CDR3 nucleotides read TGTGCCAGAAGCTTGGAAGGTGGGCTATGGCCAGATACGCAGTATTTT.

V and J are TRBV9 and TRBJ2-5; 11 bases align to TRBD1. V lost 0 bases, J lost 4 bases, and 5 bases stayed unmatched. The V gene's germline CDR1 is SGDLS and CDR2 YYNGEE. This CDR3 comprises 16 residues. The CDR3 DNA sequence: TGTGCCAGCAGCGTAGATATGGGACAGGGGGGAGAGACCCAGTACTTC. Amino acids: CASSVDMGQGGETQYF.